These T cell receptor beta chains were read from a single sample in a study of cytomegalovirus exposure and HLA in healthy donors. The table came from immunoSEQ multiplex PCR; TCRdb's copy has only in-frame clones and leaves some out. The sample has around 200,000 clones, about four fifths seen once. Specimen: PBMCs. These TCRs come from a male donor in good health and CMV-seronegative. Each CDR3 is given with its conserved first and last residue. The D gene is left open where the match is weak.

D: NA
J: TRBJ1-5
V: TRBV6-6
CDR3: CASSPGQLNQPQHF
DNA: TGTGCCAGCAGCCCCGGACAGCTTAATCAGCCCCAGCATTTT

D: NA
J: TRBJ1-2
V: TRBV28
CDR3: CASSFRQGYGYTF
DNA: TGTGCCAGCAGTTTTAGGCAGGGCTACGGCTACACCTTC

D: NA
J: TRBJ1-3
V: TRBV28
CDR3: CASSSSRQGNTIYF
DNA: TGTGCCAGCAGCTCCTCCCGCCAGGGGAACACCATATATTTT

D: TRBD1
J: TRBJ1-4
V: TRBV9
CDR3: CASSELTGVREKLFF
DNA: TGTGCCAGCAGCGAATTGACAGGGGTGCGGGAAAAACTGTTTTTT

D: TRBD2
J: TRBJ2-3
V: TRBV5-1
CDR3: CASSLFLAGADTQYF
DNA: TGCGCCAGCAGCTTATTTCTAGCGGGAGCTGATACGCAGTATTTT

D: NA
J: TRBJ1-2
V: TRBV7-3
CDR3: CASSPFESGGGGYTF
DNA: TGTGCCAGCAGCCCCTTCGAGTCGGGCGGAGGTGGCTACACCTTC

D: NA
J: TRBJ1-5
V: TRBV30
CDR3: CAWSVGTYSNQPQHF
DNA: TGTGCCTGGAGTGTCGGGACTTATAGCAATCAGCCCCAGCATTTT

D: NA
J: TRBJ2-1
V: TRBV27
CDR3: CASSAPAIEARRFF
DNA: TGTGCCAGCAGTGCCCCTGCGATCGAAGCCCGGAGGTTCTTC

D: TRBD1
J: TRBJ1-2
V: TRBV4-1
CDR3: CASSQLFQGAEGYTF
DNA: TGCGCCAGCAGCCAGTTATTCCAGGGGGCGGAAGGCTACACCTTC

D: NA
J: TRBJ1-5
V: TRBV28
CDR3: CASSFGQPQHF
DNA: TGTGCCAGCAGTTTCGGTCAGCCCCAGCATTTT